This T cell receptor (beta chain) was recovered during a study of post-analysis software for immune sequencing data. Comments on this clonotype: Its antigen is unidentified.

Germline values: CDR1 SGHRS, CDR2 YFSETQ. The CDR3 is made up of 15 amino acids. Trimming pared 0 bases from V and 2 bases from J, leaving 9 bases between. Each TCR beta cDNA library carried unique molecular identifiers. With roughly 1 to 10 million T cells as the source, 540,000 or so cDNA molecules resulted. TCRdb re-analysed the PCR reads in MiXCR, keeping a single row per CDR3 protein. The table records hundreds of thousands of distinct CDR3 sequences, around 40% of them present only once. General study results and limits: When the samples were clustered directly with F measure, those that had been prepared in the same batch showed strong co-clustering. TRBV segments more frequent in patients than in controls numbered five and included TRBV5-6, TRBV5-1 and TRBV20-1.

This chain uses TRBV5-1 with TRBJ2-1, with D unresolved. Sequencing was carried out using blood. The receptor's source is a girl between 5 and 17 years old with multiple sclerosis. CDR3 coding DNA: TGCGCCAGCAGCTTGGCCACCGGCGCCTACAATGAGCAGTTCTTC. Its protein is CASSLATGAYNEQFF.